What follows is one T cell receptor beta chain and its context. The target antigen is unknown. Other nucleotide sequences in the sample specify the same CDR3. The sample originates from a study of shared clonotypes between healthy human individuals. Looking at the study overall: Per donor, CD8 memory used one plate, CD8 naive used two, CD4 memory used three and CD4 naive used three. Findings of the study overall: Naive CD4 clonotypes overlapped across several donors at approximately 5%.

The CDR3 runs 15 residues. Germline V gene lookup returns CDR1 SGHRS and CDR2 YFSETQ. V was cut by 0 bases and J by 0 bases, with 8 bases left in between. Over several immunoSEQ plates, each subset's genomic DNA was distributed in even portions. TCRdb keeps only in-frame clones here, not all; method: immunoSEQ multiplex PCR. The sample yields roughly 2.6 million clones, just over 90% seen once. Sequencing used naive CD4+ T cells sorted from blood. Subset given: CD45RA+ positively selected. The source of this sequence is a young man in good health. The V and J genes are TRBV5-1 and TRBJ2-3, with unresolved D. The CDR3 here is CASSLEGTSTDTQYF. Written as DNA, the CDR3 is TGCGCCAGCAGCTTGGAGGGCACTAGCACAGATACGCAGTATTTT.